This T cell receptor beta chain derives from a study of control samples from healthy donors and cancer patients (dated by TCRdb to 2019 to 2021). Relative to germline, V is 3 bases shorter and J is 6 bases shorter, with 6 bases between their ends. The CDR3 runs 11 amino acids, cysteine and phenylalanine included. The kept DNA is CDR3 alone, 33 bases in frame from the first base. The germline V gene (reference sequence) provides CDR1 DFQATT and CDR2 SNEGSKA. As concerns this clone: Its binding antigen is unknown. No qualities accompany the bases; no much larger clone lies one base away.

The library relied on the immunoSEQ multiplex PCR assay. TCRdb's version of the immuneACCESS table is confined to in-frame rearrangements and falls short of the full clone set. An unresolved V gene accounts for under half of the shortfall where checked; the remainder is of unknown origin. For this sample the table gives approximately 40,000 clones, of which about four fifths were detected only once. The top ten clones comprise around a fifth of the sample. This clonotype was sampled from a woman aged 55-75 years with lung cancer. The rearranged segments are TRBV20-1 and TRBJ2-1, with the D gene not clear enough to name. Sequenced: PBMCs. The nucleotides read TGCAGTGCTAGGTTCGGCAATGAGCAGTTCTTC. Its translation is CSARFGNEQFF.